This T cell receptor (beta chain) was identified during a study of OX40 agonist ivuxolimab in advanced cancers. Study in general: Enrolled patients in dose escalation had cancers that were hepatocellular carcinoma, melanoma, renal cell or head and neck cancer.

Profiled with immunoSEQ multiplex PCR; TCRdb holds only in-frame clones, not every one. The repertoire includes 30,000 to 45,000 clones, approximately 80% of them detected once, and about 13% sits in the top ten. Study-level results: Expanded clones tended on average to be more numerous among CD8+ T cells than CD4+. Antigens targeted by the expanded peripheral T cells were not determined.

The CDR3 covers 16 residues. Trimming took 7 bases from V and 5 from J; bases not matched to a gene: 8. The V gene's germline CDR1 is SNHLY and CDR2 FYNNEI. Turning to this clone: The antigen remains unidentified.

This sequence originates from an adult with an advanced solid tumor such as melanoma, head and neck, liver or kidney cancer. This sample comprised CD4+ or CD8+ T cells sorted from blood, obtained in a trial of the OX40 agonist ivuxolimab. The J gene is TRBJ2-1, the V gene TRBV2; 13 bases fit TRBD2. The CDR3, as DNA: TGTGCCAGCAACAGAAAACTAGCGGGAGGGGACAATGAGCAGTTCTTC. It specifies CASNRKLAGGDNEQFF.